Following are 11 T cell receptor beta chains from one sample sequenced in a study of OX40 agonist ivuxolimab in advanced cancers. TCRdb's table, derived via immunoSEQ multiplex PCR, lists solely in-frame clones and lacks some. The sample holds roughly 92,000 clones, roughly 89% seen once. Here the sequenced sample was CD4+ or CD8+ T cells sorted from blood, taken in a trial of the OX40 agonist ivuxolimab. Receptor source: an adult with an advanced solid tumor such as melanoma, head and neck, liver or kidney cancer.

The V call is TRBV5-4, the J call TRBJ2-2; D gene uncertain. Looked up from germline, CDR1 is SGHNT and CDR2 is YYREEE (reference sequence). The V end was cut by 4 bases, the J end by 6 bases, with 7 bases between. This CDR3 has 12 amino acids. The CDR3 loop is CASSVLPGELFF. CDR3 DNA sequence: TGTGCCAGCAGCGTTCTTCCCGGGGAGCTGTTTTTT.

V usage is TRBV27 and J usage is TRBJ2-7; no clear D. Germline CDR1 MNHEY, CDR2 SMNVEV (reference sequence). V dropped 7 bases and J dropped 3 bases, with 7 bases sitting between them. The CDR3 has 11 amino acids. CDR3 nucleotides: TGTGCCAGCAATTCGGGCTACGAGCAGTACTTC. Amino acids: CASNSGYEQYF.

This clone was picked up one time. V is TRBV9 and J is TRBJ2-3; D remains unclear. From germline, CDR1 is SGDLS and CDR2 YYNGEE. Trimming removed 2 bases at V and 4 bases at J, with 5 bases between. The CDR3 sequence is 12 residues long. The CDR3 protein is CASSVEPDTQYF. The CDR3 coding sequence is TGTGCCAGCAGCGTTGAGCCAGATACGCAGTATTTT.

This chain connects TRBV27 to TRBJ2-7; TRBD1 agrees at 10 bases. The V gene's germline CDR1 is MNHEY and CDR2 SMNVEV (reference sequence). The CDR3 spans 11 residues. V shed 8 bases, J shed 6 bases, and the junction held 1 base outside the gene matches. This chain's CDR3 is CASGTGVEQYF. The DNA of the CDR3 is TGTGCCAGCGGGACAGGGGTCGAGCAGTACTTC.

The chain uses TRBV25-1 and TRBJ2-4; weak D call: TRBD1 (6 bases). Trimming left V 3 bases short and J 7 bases short, with 10 bases between. This CDR3 comprises 13 residues. CDR1 MGHDK and CDR2 SYGVNS come from the germline V gene. The CDR3 loop reads CASSEGAMNIQYF. The CDR3 DNA follows: TGTGCCAGCAGTGAGGGGGCCATGAACATTCAGTACTTC.

The chain joins TRBV27 to TRBJ2-4; possible D gene TRBD2, 6 bases. Germline V gene data show CDR1 as MNHEY and CDR2 as SMNVEV (reference sequence). The CDR3 covers 17 residues. V was trimmed by 7 bases and J by 0 bases, leaving 19 bases between them. The CDR3 loop is CASTGVRERLAKNIQYF. The CDR3 DNA reads TGTGCCAGCACGGGGGTCCGGGAGCGACTAGCCAAAAACATTCAGTACTTC.

This clone was recorded a few times. The chain has TRBV2 and TRBJ2-3; D gene unclear. Trimming took off 5 bases at V and 1 base at J, with 10 bases between the two ends. In germline, CDR1 is SNHLY, CDR2 FYNNEI. This CDR3 is 14 amino acids long. In nucleotides, the CDR3 is TGTGCCAGCAGTCGCGGTTTTCGCACAGATACGCAGTATTTT. The encoded protein is CASSRGFRTDTQYF.

The rearrangement uses TRBV5-6 and TRBJ1-1, with D maybe TRBD1 (6 bases). Germline values: CDR1 SGHDT, CDR2 YYEEEE. The CDR3 is 13 residues long. Trimming pared 1 base from V and 4 bases from J, leaving 8 bases between. The CDR3 region has the DNA TGTGCCAGCAGCTTGTCGGGGGCCACTGAAGCTTTCTTT. Its protein is CASSLSGATEAFF.

V usage is TRBV5-1 and J usage is TRBJ1-2, with D maybe TRBD1 (6 bases). Germline CDR1 reads SGHRS; CDR2 reads YFSETQ. Trimming shortened V by 1 base and J by 7 bases, and 8 bases separated the two germline ends. The CDR3 totals 12 residues. In nucleotides, the CDR3 is TGCGCCAGCAGCTTGACACAGGGTGGCTACACCTTC. It codes for CASSLTQGGYTF.

This clone was observed a few times. The germline gene is not matched at one end of the junction; a read error may be the cause. The chain carries TRBV6-5 and TRBJ2-7; D gene ambiguous. This CDR3 is built from 9 residues. Germline values: CDR1 MNHEY, CDR2 SVGAGI. This CDR3 reads CASGYEQYF. Here the CDR3 DNA reads TGTGCCAGCGGTTACGAGCAGTACTTC.

As concerns this clone: At one end, the junction sequence differs from germline, possibly due to a read error. The rearrangement joins TRBV7-7 to TRBJ2-1; D not certain. The CDR3 spans 13 residues. The germline V gene has CDR1 SSHAT and CDR2 FNYEAQ (reference sequence). The DNA of the CDR3 is TGTGCTAGCAGCTTCTGGGTCGGAAATGAGCAGTTCTTC. Its protein is CASSFWVGNEQFF.